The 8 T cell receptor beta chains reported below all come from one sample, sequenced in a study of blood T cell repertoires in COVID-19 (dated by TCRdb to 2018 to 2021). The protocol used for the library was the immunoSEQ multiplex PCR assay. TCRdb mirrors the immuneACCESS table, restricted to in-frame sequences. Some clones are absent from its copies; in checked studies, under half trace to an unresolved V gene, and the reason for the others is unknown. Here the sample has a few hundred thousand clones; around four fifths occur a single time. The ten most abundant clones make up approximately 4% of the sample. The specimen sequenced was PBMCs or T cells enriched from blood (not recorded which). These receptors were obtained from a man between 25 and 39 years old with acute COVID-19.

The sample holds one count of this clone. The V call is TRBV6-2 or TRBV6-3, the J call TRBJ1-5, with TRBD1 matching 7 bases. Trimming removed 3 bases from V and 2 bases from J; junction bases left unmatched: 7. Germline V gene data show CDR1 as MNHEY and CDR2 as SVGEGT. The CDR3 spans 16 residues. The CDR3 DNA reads TGTGCCAGCAGTTATCCCCGACAGGGCGGCAATCAGCCCCAGCATTTT. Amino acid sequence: CASSYPRQGGNQPQHF.

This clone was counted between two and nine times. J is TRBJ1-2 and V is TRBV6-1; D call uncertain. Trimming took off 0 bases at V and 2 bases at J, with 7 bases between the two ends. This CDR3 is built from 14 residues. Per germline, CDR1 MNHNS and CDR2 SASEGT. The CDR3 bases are TGTGCCAGCAGTGAAGCGCGCAACAACTATGGCTACACCTTC. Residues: CASSEARNNYGYTF.

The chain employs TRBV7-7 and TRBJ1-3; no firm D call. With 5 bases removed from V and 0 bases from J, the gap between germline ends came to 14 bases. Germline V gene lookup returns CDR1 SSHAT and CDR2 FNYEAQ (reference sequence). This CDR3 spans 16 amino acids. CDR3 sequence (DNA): TGTGCCAGCAGCCCCCTCCACAGTAGCTCTGGAAACACCATATATTTT. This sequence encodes CASSPLHSSSGNTIYF.

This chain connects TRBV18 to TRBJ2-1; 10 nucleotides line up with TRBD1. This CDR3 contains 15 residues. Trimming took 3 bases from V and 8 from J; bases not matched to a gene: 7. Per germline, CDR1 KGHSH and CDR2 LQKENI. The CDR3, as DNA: TGTGCCAGCTCACCCCCGGGACAGGGGTTGTATGAGCAGTTCTTC. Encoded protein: CASSPPGQGLYEQFF.

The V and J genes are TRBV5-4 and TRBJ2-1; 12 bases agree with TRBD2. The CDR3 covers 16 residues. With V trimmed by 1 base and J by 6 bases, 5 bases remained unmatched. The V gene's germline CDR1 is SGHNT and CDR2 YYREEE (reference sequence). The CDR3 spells CASSLSLAGGRNEQFF. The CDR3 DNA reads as TGTGCCAGCAGCTTGTCCCTAGCGGGGGGGCGCAATGAGCAGTTCTTC.

CDR3 in DNA: TGTGCCAGCAGCGGCGGGACAGGGCATCAGCCCCAGCATTTT. Encoded protein: CASSGGTGHQPQHF. The rearrangement links TRBV5-8 to TRBJ1-5; TRBD1 agrees at 9 bases. V shed 4 bases and J 5 bases; nucleotides not matched to a gene: 4. This CDR3 spans 14 amino acids. Germline V gene sequence: CDR1 SGHTS, CDR2 YDEGEE.

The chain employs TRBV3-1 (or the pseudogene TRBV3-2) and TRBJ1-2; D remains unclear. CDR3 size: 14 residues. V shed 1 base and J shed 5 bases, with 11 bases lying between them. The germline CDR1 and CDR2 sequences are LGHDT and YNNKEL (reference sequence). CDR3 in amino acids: CASSQAIQHYGYTF. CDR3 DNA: TGTGCCAGCAGCCAAGCAATACAGCATTATGGCTACACCTTC.

The CDR3 loop is CASSPGTSGSTGELFF. DNA of the CDR3: TGTGCCAGCAGCCCCGGGACTAGCGGGAGTACCGGGGAGCTGTTTTTT. The rearrangement uses TRBV27 and TRBJ2-2; TRBD2 matches at 14 bases. J was trimmed by 5 bases and V by 6 bases; bases with no gene match: 5. From germline, CDR1 is MNHEY and CDR2 SMNVEV (reference sequence). The length of the CDR3 is 16 residues.